This T cell receptor (beta chain) stems from a study of T cell repertoires in aging, cancer and after chemotherapy. CDR1 and CDR2 from the germline V gene are SGHDT and YYEEEE. The CDR3 loop spans 14 amino acids. Trimming cost V 2 bases and J 1 base, with 10 bases left between them. Amplification of TCR beta used genomic DNA extracted from peripheral blood. Study-level results: Untreated cancer patients had significantly lower blood TCR diversity than age-matched healthy donors.

Rearranged V-D-J TRB sequences were amplified with a mixed TRB-A/B primer pool. MiXCR, applied by TCRdb to the multiplex PCR reads, yields one record per CDR3 protein. The repertoire holds roughly 10,000 distinct CDR3 sequences, with less than 30% as singletons. This clonotype was counted a few times. Its antigen remains unidentified. The sequencing sample was made of blood. The chain employs TRBV5-6 and TRBJ2-7; D unclear. The sequence was obtained from a human donor in good health. The CDR3 loop is CASSFGAKSYEQYF. For the CDR3, the DNA is TGTGCCAGCAGCTTTGGAGCCAAGTCCTACGAGCAGTACTTC.